The 27 T cell receptor beta chains presented below share a single source sample, sequenced in a study of T-cell memory formation after mild COVID-19. TCRdb redid the calling of the 5' RACE reads with MiXCR, one entry per CDR3 protein. The profile shows about 200,000 distinct CDR3 sequences, just over 9.5% of them singletons. Sequencing was carried out using PBMCs or a T cell subset sorted from them (not recorded which). Every receptor here comes from a young man who had mild COVID-19 (a few samples of this study predate the infection). Cell type and time point are not known.

CDR3 DNA: TGTGCCAGCAGTTTAATCCGAACCAACTATGGCTACACCTTC. Amino acids: CASSLIRTNYGYTF. The rearrangement uses TRBV12-3 or TRBV12-4 and TRBJ1-2, with D unclear. The CDR3 sequence is 14 residues long. The ends were cut back, 2 bases at V and 2 bases at J, with 9 bases in the middle.

In its sample, this clonotype was seen many times. This chain connects TRBV19 to TRBJ2-1; TRBD2 agrees at 8 bases. Germline V lookup: CDR1 LNHDA, CDR2 SQIVND (reference sequence). This CDR3 is 15 amino acids long. Trimming took 5 bases from V and 0 from J; bases not matched to a gene: 3. CDR3 region: CASSGLAGSYNEQFF. The CDR3 nucleotides read TGTGCCAGTAGTGGGCTAGCGGGCTCCTACAATGAGCAGTTCTTC.

Only a few counts were recorded for this clonotype. The V and J genes are TRBV2 and TRBJ1-4; D not certain. Germline assignment: CDR1 SNHLY and CDR2 FYNNEI. With 2 bases removed from V and 5 bases from J, the gap between germline ends came to 0 bases. The CDR3 contains 11 residues. CDR3 sequence: CASSENEKLFF. The DNA of the CDR3 is TGTGCCAGCAGTGAAAATGAAAAACTGTTTTTT.

This clonotype was recorded a few times. V and J are TRBV5-1 and TRBJ2-2; D is possibly TRBD1 (5 bases). The V gene's germline CDR1 is SGHRS and CDR2 YFSETQ. The length of the CDR3 is 15 residues. Trimming removed 6 bases at V and 7 bases at J, with 19 bases between. The CDR3 loop is CASTPAPGSIGELFF. The CDR3 nucleotides read TGCGCCAGCACCCCTGCCCCAGGGTCGATCGGGGAGCTGTTTTTT.

The chain combines TRBV28 with TRBJ2-1; D is ambiguous. CDR3 length: 9 amino acids. Germline CDR1 MDHEN, CDR2 SYDVKM. Trimming took 9 bases from V and 6 from J, leaving 3 bases between them. CDR3 region: CARINEQFF. The CDR3 DNA reads as TGTGCCAGGATCAATGAGCAGTTCTTC.

There are a few counts of this clonotype. The V gene is TRBV12-3 or TRBV12-4, the J gene TRBJ1-2; D remains ambiguous. The CDR3 consists of 13 residues. Deletions cut 6 bases from V and 8 bases from J, with 16 bases between. CDR3: CASRIFDGLGYTF. The CDR3 nucleotides read TGTGCCAGCAGGATTTTTGACGGGCTAGGCTACACCTTC.

J is TRBJ1-1 and V is TRBV6-6; possible D gene TRBD1, 6 bases. Germline values: CDR1 MNHNY, CDR2 SVGAGI (reference sequence). Between the trimmed V and J ends, which lost 3 bases and 6 bases, there was a span of 17 bases. The CDR3 sequence is 15 residues long. Here the CDR3 DNA reads TGTGCCAGCAGTTATCCGAGAGGGGGTAGCGCTGAAGCTTTCTTT. As protein: CASSYPRGGSAEAFF.

This clonotype has a handful of counts. At one boundary the junction diverges from the germline segment, which might be a read error. The V call is TRBV27, the J call TRBJ2-2; D is possibly TRBD1 (7 bases). The CDR3 covers 14 residues. Germline V lookup: CDR1 MNHEY, CDR2 SMNVEV (reference sequence). CDR3 in DNA: TGTGCCAGCAGGGGACAGATTAACACCGGGGGGCTGTTTTTT. As protein: CASRGQINTGGLFF.

This clonotype was recorded many times. The J gene is TRBJ2-5, the V gene TRBV5-1, with D hard to call. Germline-derived CDR1 and CDR2 are SGHRS and YFSETQ. The CDR3 is 12 amino acids. Trimming shortened V by 6 bases and J by 1 base, and 7 bases separated the two germline ends. This CDR3 is CASKISQETQYF. DNA of the CDR3: TGCGCCAGCAAGATCTCCCAAGAGACCCAGTACTTC.

The CDR3 loop is CASSPRGSGGSETQYF. In nucleotides, the CDR3 is TGTGCCAGCTCACCACGCGGTAGCGGGGGGTCAGAGACCCAGTACTTC. The chain joins TRBV18 to TRBJ2-5, with TRBD2 identical over 10 bases. The V and J ends lost 1 base and 4 bases, in that order; junction bases with no gene match: 6. Germline lookup yields CDR1 KGHSH and CDR2 LQKENI. This CDR3 has 16 amino acids.

This clonotype has a count of ten or more. V and J are TRBV7-3 and TRBJ2-1; TRBD2 aligns across 7 bases. Per germline, CDR1 SGHTA and CDR2 FQGTGA. V shed 5 bases, J shed 10 bases, and the junction held 11 bases outside the gene matches. The CDR3 runs 14 residues. CDR3 amino acids: CASSPTDLADEQFF. The CDR3 nucleotides read TGTGCCAGCAGCCCCACTGATCTAGCGGACGAGCAGTTCTTC.

This clonotype was observed a handful of times. This chain joins TRBV7-7 and TRBJ2-7; tentatively, D is TRBD1 (6 bases). CDR1 SSHAT and CDR2 FNYEAQ come from the germline V gene (reference sequence). The CDR3 consists of 14 residues. CDR3 coding DNA: TGTGCTAGCATTCTGGGGGCTTCCCGGTACGAGCAGTACGTC. Amino acid sequence: CASILGASRYEQYV.

The sample holds many counts of this clonotype. The rearrangement links TRBV4-1 to TRBJ1-6; D perhaps matches TRBD1 (5 bases). The germline V gene has CDR1 MGHRA and CDR2 YSYEKL. The V end was cut by 0 bases, the J end by 1 base, with 16 bases between. The CDR3 runs 19 residues. In nucleotides, the CDR3 is TGCGCCAGCAGCCAAGATAGGAACGGGGCTGGGTCCTATAATTCACCCCTCCACTTT. Amino acid sequence: CASSQDRNGAGSYNSPLHF.

In this sample, this clonotype turned up many times. The chain joins TRBV5-1 to TRBJ2-5; D is tentatively TRBD1 or TRBD2 (5 bases each). This CDR3 is built from 14 residues. Trimming cost V 5 bases and J 0 bases, with 11 bases left between them. Per germline, CDR1 SGHRS and CDR2 YFSETQ. DNA of the CDR3: TGCGCCAGCAGGACCGGGACGGACCAAGAGACCCAGTACTTC. The encoded protein is CASRTGTDQETQYF. Based on the CDR3 plus reference TRBV5-1 and TRBJ2-5, the full variable domain is KAGVTQTPRYLIKTRGQQVTLSCSPISGHRSVSWYQQTPGQGLQFLFEYFSETQRNKGNFPGRFSGRQFSNSRSEMNVSTLELGDSALYLCASRTGTDQETQYFGPGTRLLVL.

The chain is built from TRBV2 and TRBJ2-3; TRBD2 agrees at 13 bases. Germline V lookup: CDR1 SNHLY, CDR2 FYNNEI. V lost 6 bases, J lost 1 base, and 7 bases stayed unmatched. This CDR3 has 17 amino acids. The CDR3 spells CASRPGLAGVRTDTQYF. CDR3 coding DNA: TGTGCCAGCAGACCCGGACTAGCGGGGGTACGCACAGATACGCAGTATTTT. Looking up the rest from reference TRBV2 and TRBJ2-3 gives the full variable domain: EPEVTQTPSHQVTQMGQEVILRCVPISNHLYFYWYRQILGQKVEFLVSFYNNEISEKSEIFDDQFSVERPDGSNFTLKIRSTKLEDSAMYFCASRPGLAGVRTDTQYFGPGTRLTVL.

This clonotype showed up many times. This chain connects TRBV5-4 to TRBJ1-6; D unresolved. CDR1 SGHNT and CDR2 YYREEE come from the germline V gene (reference sequence). V gave up 4 bases and J gave up 2 bases, with 16 bases separating them. This CDR3 is built from 17 residues. DNA of the CDR3: TGTGCCAGCAGCCCGATGGTGCCAGGCCCCTATAATTCACCCCTCCACTTT. Translating gives CASSPMVPGPYNSPLHF.

This clonotype was seen a handful of times. V is TRBV7-6 and J is TRBJ1-6; the D gene is possibly TRBD1 (5 bases). The CDR3 is made up of 14 amino acids. V was shortened by 3 bases and J by 7 bases, with 10 bases between the two germline ends. Germline assignment: CDR1 SGHVS and CDR2 FNYEAQ. The CDR3 region has the DNA TGTGCCAGCAGCTTGGGACGGGGGAATTCACCCCTCCACTTT. It is translated as CASSLGRGNSPLHF. The whole variable domain, filled in from reference TRBV7-6 and TRBJ1-6, reads GAGVSQSPRYKVTKRGQDVALRCDPISGHVSLYWYRQALGQGPEFLTYFNYEAQQDKSGLPNDRFSAERPEGSISTLTIQRTEQRDSAMYRCASSLGRGNSPLHFGNGTRLTVT.

This chain uses TRBV5-1 with TRBJ1-1; D ambiguous. Per the germline V gene, CDR1 is SGHRS and CDR2 is YFSETQ. V lost 3 bases and J lost 5, with 17 bases in between. CDR3 length: 15 amino acids. CDR3 in amino acids: CASSSARGVSTEAFF. Here the CDR3 DNA reads TGCGCCAGCAGCTCGGCCCGTGGGGTTTCGACTGAAGCTTTCTTT.

The rearrangement joins TRBV4-3 to TRBJ2-1; D is perhaps TRBD1 (5 bases). V was clipped by 2 bases and J by 4 bases, with 12 bases between them. The CDR3 spans 15 residues. CDR1 is LGHNA and CDR2 is YSLEER in the germline V gene. CDR3 in amino acids: CASSQSWGEYNEQFF. Written as DNA, the CDR3 is TGCGCCAGCAGCCAAAGTTGGGGCGAGTACAATGAGCAGTTCTTC.

A few counts support this clonotype. The chain links TRBV10-3 to TRBJ2-7, with D tentatively TRBD1 or TRBD2 (5 bases each). Germline V gene sequence: CDR1 ENHRY, CDR2 SYGVKD. The CDR3 covers 14 residues. The germline V and J ends were trimmed by 10 bases and 3 bases, with 19 bases remaining between them. CDR3 protein: CATRNEGSLYEQYF. CDR3 nucleotides: TGTGCCACACGAAACGAGGGGAGCCTCTACGAGCAGTACTTC.

In this sample, this clonotype turned up a few times. V is TRBV5-6 and J is TRBJ2-5; D ambiguous. V lost 0 bases, J lost 4 bases, and 16 bases lay in between. Germline loops: CDR1 SGHDT, CDR2 YYEEEE. This CDR3 contains 16 residues. In DNA, the CDR3 is TGTGCCAGCAGCTTGGGTTTGGGTTGGGGATCAGAGACCCAGTACTTC. Its translation is CASSLGLGWGSETQYF.

The genes are TRBV7-9 and TRBJ2-2, with TRBD2 matching 10 bases. Losses at the gene ends were 2 bases for V and 7 bases for J; bases not matched to a gene: 7. The CDR3 is 16 residues long. CDR1 and CDR2 from the germline V gene are SEHNR and FQNEAQ (reference sequence). The CDR3 DNA reads TGTGCCAGCAGCTTATCCCTAGCGGGAGCACGCGGGGAGCTGTTTTTT. This sequence encodes CASSLSLAGARGELFF.

The J gene is TRBJ2-3, the V gene TRBV20-1; D gene uncertain. Between the trimmed V and J ends, which lost 3 bases and 0 bases, there was a span of 10 bases. The CDR3 is 14 residues long. Germline V gene sequence: CDR1 DFQATT, CDR2 SNEGSKA (reference sequence). The CDR3 protein is CSARDRRSTDTQYF. The CDR3, as DNA: TGCAGTGCTAGGGACCGCCGTAGCACAGATACGCAGTATTTT.

The chain's CDR3 is CASSVEDSTLGGELFF. CDR3 nucleotide sequence: TGCGCCAGCAGCGTGGAGGACAGTACCCTCGGCGGGGAGCTGTTTTTT. The gene calls are TRBV5-1 and TRBJ2-2, with D perhaps TRBD1 (6 bases). Germline V CDR1 and CDR2: SGHRS, YFSETQ. V was shortened by 4 bases and J by 7 bases, with 20 bases between the two germline ends. CDR3 length: 16 amino acids. The full variable domain, its missing parts supplied by reference TRBV5-1 and TRBJ2-2, is KAGVTQTPRYLIKTRGQQVTLSCSPISGHRSVSWYQQTPGQGLQFLFEYFSETQRNKGNFPGRFSGRQFSNSRSEMNVSTLELGDSALYLCASSVEDSTLGGELFFGEGSRLTVL.

J is TRBJ2-5 and V is TRBV24-1; TRBD1 matches 7 bases. With 3 bases clipped from V and 1 base from J, the junction kept 4 bases outside the gene matches. This CDR3 is 15 amino acids long. Germline loops: CDR1 KGHDR, CDR2 SFDVKD. DNA of the CDR3: TGTGCCACCAGTGATGCCGGGACAGCCCAAGAGACCCAGTACTTC. It codes for CATSDAGTAQETQYF.

At least ten counts were recorded for this clonotype. The chain couples TRBV10-3 to TRBJ1-1; no definite D call. The CDR3 has 15 residues. Trimming removed 4 bases at V and 3 bases at J, with 15 bases between. Germline loops: CDR1 ENHRY, CDR2 SYGVKD. CDR3 nucleotide sequence: TGTGCCATCAGTGGGAGGACGGCTCATGACACTGAAGCTTTCTTT. The encoded protein is CAISGRTAHDTEAFF.

This chain connects TRBV4-2 to TRBJ1-5; D perhaps matches TRBD1 (5 bases). Per the germline V gene, CDR1 is LGHNA and CDR2 is YNFKEQ. The V end lost 0 bases, the J end lost 2 bases, and 8 bases lay between the germline ends. The CDR3 length is 15 residues. The CDR3 region is CASSQEGGGNQPQHF. The CDR3 coding sequence is TGTGCCAGCAGCCAAGAGGGAGGGGGCAATCAGCCCCAGCATTTT.